The next 4 T cell receptor beta chains were all read from a single sample in a study of OX40 agonist ivuxolimab in advanced cancers. The table came from immunoSEQ multiplex PCR; TCRdb's copy has only in-frame clones and leaves some out. The repertoire holds tens of thousands of clones, with over 70% as singletons. This specimen was CD4+ or CD8+ T cells sorted from blood, taken in a trial of the OX40 agonist ivuxolimab. Receptors originate from an adult with an advanced solid tumor such as melanoma, head and neck, liver or kidney cancer.

This clone was seen once. This sequence joins TRBV11-3 and TRBJ1-4; the D is unclear. The CDR3 spans 15 residues. With 2 bases removed from V and 3 bases from J, the gap between germline ends came to 10 bases. Germline-derived CDR1 and CDR2 are SGHNT and YENEEA. The CDR3 coding sequence is TGTGCCAGCAGCTTACGAGTAAAGCCTAATGAAAAACTGTTTTTT. It translates to CASSLRVKPNEKLFF.

The V gene is TRBV7-9, the J gene TRBJ2-3; tentatively, D is TRBD1 or TRBD2 (6 bases each). In germline, CDR1 is SEHNR, CDR2 FQNEAQ (reference sequence). This CDR3 region has 19 residues. The V gene lost 5 bases and the J gene lost 0 bases, with 24 bases spanning the gap. In DNA, the CDR3 is TGTGCCAGCAGCACGCAAGGGGGGACCGGGACTCGAAGCACAGATACGCAGTATTTT. It encodes CASSTQGGTGTRSTDTQYF.

This clone was recorded at least ten times. This chain uses TRBV27 with TRBJ2-6, with D possibly being TRBD1 (5 bases). The CDR3 contains 14 residues. Trimming cost V 8 bases and J 4 bases, with 12 bases left between them. The V gene's germline CDR1 is MNHEY and CDR2 SMNVEV (reference sequence). The CDR3 reads CASGRGSGANVLTF. The CDR3 bases are TGTGCCAGCGGAAGGGGTAGCGGGGCCAACGTCCTGACTTTC.

V is TRBV5-6 and J is TRBJ1-2; possibly TRBD1 for D (5 bases). Germline V gene data show CDR1 as SGHDT and CDR2 as YYEEEE. Trimming pared 2 bases from V and 3 bases from J, leaving 17 bases between. The CDR3 runs to 16 residues. The CDR3 here is CASSFPGQGPYYGYTF. CDR3 DNA sequence: TGTGCCAGCAGCTTCCCGGGGCAGGGTCCTTACTATGGCTACACCTTC.